The count of the clone carrying this TCR beta chain is one. V was shortened by 0 bases and J by 4 bases, with 15 bases between the two germline ends. CDR1 is KGHSH, CDR2 LQKENI, per germline. The CDR3 has 16 residues. This specimen belongs to a study of cytomegalovirus exposure and HLA in healthy donors. PCR employed 60 Vbeta and 13 Jbeta primers. Method: immunoSEQ multiplex PCR; TCRdb's copy keeps in-frame clones and lacks some. This table holds 140,000 to 150,000 clones, about two thirds found once. The material sequenced was PBMCs. The origin of this receptor is a woman aged 18-29 years in good health and CMV-seronegative. This chain joins TRBV18 and TRBJ1-2; D ambiguous. DNA for the CDR3: TGTGCCAGCTCACCACCTCTCACAGACCAGAGCTATGGCTACACCTTC. The encoded protein is CASSPPLTDQSYGYTF.